These T cell receptor beta chains were read from a single sample in a study of human T cells and chemical hapten exposure. One entry per CDR3 protein, called by TCRdb with MiXCR from the RACE reads. The sample lists roughly 100,000 distinct CDR3 sequences; approximately 9% were seen once. The sample comprised whole blood. The receptors come from a female donor in good health. Some clones in this sample may be carry-over from other donors' samples. The CDR3 runs from the conserved cysteine through the conserved F or W. A D gene is named only where the DNA matches it firmly. The listing skips clone size in some rows; elsewhere it reads once, few, many or a size class.

size | J | D | V | CDR3 | DNA
few | TRBJ2-1 | TRBD2 | TRBV28 | CASSRLADLAGNEQFF | TGTGCCAGCAGTAGACTAGCGGACCTTGCGGGGAATGAGCAGTTCTTC
NA | TRBJ2-7 | NA | TRBV5-5 | CASSCRYEQYF | TGTGCCAGCAGCTGTCGCTACGAGCAGTACTTC
many | TRBJ2-3 | TRBD2 | TRBV6-4 | CASSRLAGRFDTQYF | TGTGCCAGCTCCAGACTAGCGGGGAGGTTCGATACGCAGTATTTT
many | TRBJ2-1 | NA | TRBV29-1 | CSVEAGKGEQFF | TGCAGCGTTGAAGCAGGGAAGGGTGAGCAGTTCTTC
few | TRBJ2-6 | TRBD1 | TRBV7-3 | CASSRQGTTGANVLTF | TGTGCCAGCAGTCGACAGGGGACAACTGGGGCCAACGTCCTGACTTTC
many | TRBJ1-4 | NA | TRBV12-3/TRBV12-4 | CASSFSGVEKLFF | TGTGCCAGCAGTTTTTCCGGGGTTGAAAAACTGTTTTTT
few | TRBJ1-5 | TRBD1 | TRBV29-1 | CSVGQGFNQPQHF | TGCAGCGTTGGACAGGGGTTTAATCAGCCCCAGCATTTT
NA | TRBJ2-7 | TRBD2 | TRBV27 | CASSSVQLAGVYEQYF | TGTGCCAGCAGTTCGGTCCAACTAGCGGGAGTCTACGAGCAGTACTTC
few | TRBJ2-3 | TRBD2 | TRBV10-3 | CANETSGREVDTQYF | TGTGCCAACGAGACTAGCGGGAGGGAGGTCGATACGCAGTATTTT
few | TRBJ1-6 | NA | TRBV2 | CASSAEGGSPLHF | TGTGCCAGCAGTGCTGAGGGAGGTTCACCCCTCCACTTT
many | TRBJ2-1 | NA | TRBV14 | CASSQVSSGDEQFF | TGTGCCAGCAGCCAAGTAAGTTCTGGGGATGAGCAGTTCTTC
few | TRBJ2-6 | NA | TRBV18 | CASSQGLTGANVLTF | TGTGCCAGCTCACAGGGTTTAACTGGGGCCAACGTCCTGACTTTC
NA | TRBJ1-4 | NA | TRBV4-3 | CASSQKGPETNEKLFF | TGCGCCAGCAGCCAAAAGGGGCCGGAAACTAATGAAAAACTGTTTTTT
many | TRBJ2-3 | TRBD2 | TRBV20-1 | CSAQIAGADTQYF | TGCAGTGCTCAAATAGCGGGAGCAGATACGCAGTATTTT
many | TRBJ2-3 | NA | TRBV7-9 | CASSPSGSTDTQYF | TGTGCCAGCAGTCCCAGCGGGTCCACAGATACGCAGTATTTT
few | TRBJ2-7 | TRBD2 | TRBV6-2/TRBV6-3 | CASSPGTSGPIDEQYF | TGTGCCAGCAGTCCCGGGACTAGCGGGCCCATCGACGAGCAGTACTTC
NA | TRBJ2-2 | TRBD2 | TRBV3-1 | CASSHSSGKVGELFF | TGTGCCAGCAGCCATTCTAGCGGGAAGGTCGGGGAGCTGTTTTTT
many | TRBJ2-5 | TRBD1 | TRBV7-2 | CASSFGQGLTQYF | TGTGCCAGCAGCTTTGGACAGGGGCTGACCCAGTACTTC
few | TRBJ1-5 | TRBD1 | TRBV10-1 | CASLQGSGNQPQHF | TGCGCCAGTCTACAGGGGTCGGGCAATCAGCCCCAGCATTTT
few | TRBJ1-1 | NA | TRBV28 | CASSLSRSGAAEAFF | TGTGCCAGCAGTTTGTCCCGGTCGGGGGCAGCTGAAGCTTTCTTT
few | TRBJ2-6 | NA | TRBV28 | CASSLISLSGANVLTF | TGTGCCAGCAGTTTAATCTCTCTCTCTGGGGCCAACGTCCTGACTTTC
few | TRBJ2-7 | TRBD2 | TRBV6-1 | CASKMASGRSYEQYF | TGTGCCAGCAAGATGGCTAGCGGTCGCTCCTACGAGCAGTACTTC
NA | TRBJ2-2 | NA | TRBV19 | CASSTGGYGTGELFF | TGTGCCAGTAGCACGGGTGGTTATGGCACCGGGGAGCTGTTTTTT
NA | TRBJ2-7 | TRBD2 | TRBV9 | CASSSRTGTSGPSPYEQYF | TGTGCCAGCAGCTCGCGAACCGGGACTAGCGGGCCTAGTCCCTACGAGCAGTACTTC
many | TRBJ2-7 | NA | TRBV9 | CASSSQDTMVYEQYF | TGTGCCAGCAGCTCCCAGGACACGATGGTCTACGAGCAGTACTTC
NA | TRBJ2-1 | TRBD2 | TRBV9 | CASSDGTSGYNEQFF | TGTGCCAGCAGCGATGGGACTAGCGGCTACAATGAGCAGTTCTTC